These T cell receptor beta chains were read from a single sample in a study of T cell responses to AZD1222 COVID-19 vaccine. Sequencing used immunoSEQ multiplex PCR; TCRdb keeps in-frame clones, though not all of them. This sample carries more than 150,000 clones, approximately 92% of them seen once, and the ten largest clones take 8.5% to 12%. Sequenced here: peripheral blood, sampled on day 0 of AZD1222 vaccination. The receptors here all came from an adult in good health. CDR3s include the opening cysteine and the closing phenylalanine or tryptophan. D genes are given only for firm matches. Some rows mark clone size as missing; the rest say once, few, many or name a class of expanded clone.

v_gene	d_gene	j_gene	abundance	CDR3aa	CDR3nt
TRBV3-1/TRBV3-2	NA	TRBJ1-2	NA	CASSQDQERNYGYTF	TGTGCCAGCAGCCAAGATCAGGAGAGGAACTATGGCTACACCTTC
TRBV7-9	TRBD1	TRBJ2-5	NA	CASTSPGGRETQYF	TGTGCCAGCACCTCCCCAGGGGGAAGGGAGACCCAGTACTTC
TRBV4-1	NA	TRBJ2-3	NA	CASSPPGEDTQYF	TGCGCCAGCAGCCCCCCAGGAGAGGATACGCAGTATTTT
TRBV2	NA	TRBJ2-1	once	CASSDPGGGGNEQFF	TGTGCCAGCAGTGACCCAGGGGGGGGAGGAAATGAGCAGTTCTTC
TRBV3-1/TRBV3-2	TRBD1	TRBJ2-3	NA	CASSLIGQGSTDTQYF	TGTGCCAGCAGCCTGATCGGACAGGGCAGCACAGATACGCAGTATTTT
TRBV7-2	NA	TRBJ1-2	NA	CASSGTTGDIYGYTF	TGTGCCAGCTCGGGAACGACCGGGGATATTTACGGCTACACCTTC
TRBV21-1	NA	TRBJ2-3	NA	CASSKAQGKWGTDTQYF	TGTGCCAGCAGCAAAGCGCAGGGTAAGTGGGGTACAGATACGCAGTATTTT
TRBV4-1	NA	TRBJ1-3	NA	CASSQKNTIYF	TGCGCCAGCAGCCAAAAAAACACCATATATTTT
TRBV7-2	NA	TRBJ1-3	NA	CASSLDTAGNTIYF	TGTGCCAGCAGCCTAGACACAGCTGGAAACACCATATATTTT
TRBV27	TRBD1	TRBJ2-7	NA	CASSFSWDRGPLSYEQYF	TGTGCCAGCAGTTTTAGTTGGGACAGGGGACCCCTCTCCTACGAGCAGTACTTC
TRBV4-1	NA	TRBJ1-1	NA	CASSQTVNTEAFF	TGCGCCAGCAGCCAGACAGTGAACACTGAAGCTTTCTTT
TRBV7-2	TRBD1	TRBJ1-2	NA	CASSLRYRDRVGYTF	TGTGCCAGCAGCTTACGCTACCGGGACAGGGTGGGCTACACCTTC
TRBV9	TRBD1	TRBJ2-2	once	CASSLGTGIGELFF	TGTGCCAGCAGCTTGGGGACAGGGATCGGGGAGCTGTTTTTT